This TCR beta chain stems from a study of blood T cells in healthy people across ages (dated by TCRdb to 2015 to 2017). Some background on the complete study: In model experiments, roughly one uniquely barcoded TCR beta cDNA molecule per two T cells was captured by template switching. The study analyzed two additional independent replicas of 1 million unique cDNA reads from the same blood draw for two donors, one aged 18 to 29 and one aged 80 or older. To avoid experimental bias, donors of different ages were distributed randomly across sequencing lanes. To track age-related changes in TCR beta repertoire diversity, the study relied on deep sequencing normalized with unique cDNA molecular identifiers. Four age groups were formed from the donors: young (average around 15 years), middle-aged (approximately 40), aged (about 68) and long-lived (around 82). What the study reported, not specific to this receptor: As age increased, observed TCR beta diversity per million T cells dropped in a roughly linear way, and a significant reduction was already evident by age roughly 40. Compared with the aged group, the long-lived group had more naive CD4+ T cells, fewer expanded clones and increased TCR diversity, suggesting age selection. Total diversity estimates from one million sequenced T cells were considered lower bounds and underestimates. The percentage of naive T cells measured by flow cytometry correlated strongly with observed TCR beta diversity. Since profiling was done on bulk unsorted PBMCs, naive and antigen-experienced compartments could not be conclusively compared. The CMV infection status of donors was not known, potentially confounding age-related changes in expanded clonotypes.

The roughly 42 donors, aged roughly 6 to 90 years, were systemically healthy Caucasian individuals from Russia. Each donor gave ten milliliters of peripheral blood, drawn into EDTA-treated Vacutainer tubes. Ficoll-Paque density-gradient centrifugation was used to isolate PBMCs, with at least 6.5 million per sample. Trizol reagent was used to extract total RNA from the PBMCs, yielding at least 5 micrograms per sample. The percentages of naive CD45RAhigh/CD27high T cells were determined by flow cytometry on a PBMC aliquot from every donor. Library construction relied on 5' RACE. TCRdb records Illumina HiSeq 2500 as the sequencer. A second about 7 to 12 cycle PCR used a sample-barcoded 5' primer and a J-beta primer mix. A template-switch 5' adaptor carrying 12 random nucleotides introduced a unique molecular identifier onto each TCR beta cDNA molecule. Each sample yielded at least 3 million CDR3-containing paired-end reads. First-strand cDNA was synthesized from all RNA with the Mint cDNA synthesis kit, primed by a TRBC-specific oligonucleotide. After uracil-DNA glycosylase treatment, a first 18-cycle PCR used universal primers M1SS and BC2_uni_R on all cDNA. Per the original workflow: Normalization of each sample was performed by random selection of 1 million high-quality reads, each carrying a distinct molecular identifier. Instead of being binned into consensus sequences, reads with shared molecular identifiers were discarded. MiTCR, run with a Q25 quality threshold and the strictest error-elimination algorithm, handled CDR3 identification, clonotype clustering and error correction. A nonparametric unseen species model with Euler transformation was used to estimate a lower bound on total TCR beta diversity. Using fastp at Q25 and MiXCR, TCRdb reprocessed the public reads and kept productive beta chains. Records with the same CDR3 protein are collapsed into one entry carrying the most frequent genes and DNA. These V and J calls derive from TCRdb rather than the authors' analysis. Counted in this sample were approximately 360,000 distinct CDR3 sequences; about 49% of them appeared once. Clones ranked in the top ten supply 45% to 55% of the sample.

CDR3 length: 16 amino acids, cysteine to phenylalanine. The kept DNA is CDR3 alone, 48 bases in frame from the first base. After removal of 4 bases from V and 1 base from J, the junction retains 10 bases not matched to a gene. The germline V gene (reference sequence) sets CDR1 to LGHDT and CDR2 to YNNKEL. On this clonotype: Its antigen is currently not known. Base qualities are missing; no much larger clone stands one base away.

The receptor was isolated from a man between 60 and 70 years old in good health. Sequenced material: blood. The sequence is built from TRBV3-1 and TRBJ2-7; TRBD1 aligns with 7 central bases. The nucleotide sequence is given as TGTGCCAGCAGCCCTGACAGGGCGACCCCGTCCTACGAGCAGTACTTC. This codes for CASSPDRATPSYEQYF.